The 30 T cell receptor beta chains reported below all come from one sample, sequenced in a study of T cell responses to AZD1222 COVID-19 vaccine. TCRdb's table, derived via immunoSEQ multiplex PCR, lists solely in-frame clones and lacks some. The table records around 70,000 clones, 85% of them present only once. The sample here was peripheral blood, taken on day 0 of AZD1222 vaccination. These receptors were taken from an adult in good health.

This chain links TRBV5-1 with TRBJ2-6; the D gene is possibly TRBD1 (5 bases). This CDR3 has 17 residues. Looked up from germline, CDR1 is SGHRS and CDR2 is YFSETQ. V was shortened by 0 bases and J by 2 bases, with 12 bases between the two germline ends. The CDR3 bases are TGCGCCAGCAGCTTGGAGACAGCCTCTACTGGGGCCAACGTCCTGACTTTC. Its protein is CASSLETASTGANVLTF.

The CDR3 region has the DNA TGCAGCGTTGTTTCTGATACGCAGTATTTT. As protein: CSVVSDTQYF. V usage is TRBV29-1 and J usage is TRBJ2-3, with D unresolved. There are 10 residues in the CDR3. V was cut by 4 bases and J by 6 bases, with 5 bases left in between. Looked up from germline, CDR1 is SQVTM and CDR2 is ANQGSEA.

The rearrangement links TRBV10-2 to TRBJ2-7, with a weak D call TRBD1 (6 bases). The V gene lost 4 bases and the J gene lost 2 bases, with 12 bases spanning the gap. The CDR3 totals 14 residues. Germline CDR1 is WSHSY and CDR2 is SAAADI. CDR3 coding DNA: TGCGCCAGCAGTGTTGGGGACAAAGCCTACGAGCAGTACTTC. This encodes CASSVGDKAYEQYF.

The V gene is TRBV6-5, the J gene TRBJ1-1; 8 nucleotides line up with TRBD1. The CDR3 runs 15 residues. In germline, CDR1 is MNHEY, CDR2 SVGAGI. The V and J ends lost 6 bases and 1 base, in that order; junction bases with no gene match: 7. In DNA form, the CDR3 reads TGTGCCAGCAGCCAGGTCGGACAGGGGAACACTGAAGCTTTCTTT. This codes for CASSQVGQGNTEAFF.

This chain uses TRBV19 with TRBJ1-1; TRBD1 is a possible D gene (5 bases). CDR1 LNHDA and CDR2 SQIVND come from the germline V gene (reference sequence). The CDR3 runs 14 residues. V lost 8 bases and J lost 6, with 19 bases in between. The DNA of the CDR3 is TGTGCCAGTGCCCCTACAGGTACAGCGCCTGAAGCTTTCTTT. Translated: CASAPTGTAPEAFF.

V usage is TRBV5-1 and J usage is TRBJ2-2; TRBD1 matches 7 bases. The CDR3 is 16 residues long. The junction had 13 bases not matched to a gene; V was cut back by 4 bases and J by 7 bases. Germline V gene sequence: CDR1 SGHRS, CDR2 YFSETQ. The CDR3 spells CASSTLTGNSGGELFF. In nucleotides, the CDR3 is TGCGCCAGCAGCACATTGACAGGGAATTCAGGCGGGGAGCTGTTTTTT.

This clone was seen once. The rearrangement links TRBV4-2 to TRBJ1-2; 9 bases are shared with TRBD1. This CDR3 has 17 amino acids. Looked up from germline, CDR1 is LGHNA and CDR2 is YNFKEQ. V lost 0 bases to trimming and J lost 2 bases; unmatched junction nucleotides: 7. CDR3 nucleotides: TGTGCCAGCAGCCAAGATCTTAGCGGGACAGGGAACTATGGCTACACCTTC. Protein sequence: CASSQDLSGTGNYGYTF.

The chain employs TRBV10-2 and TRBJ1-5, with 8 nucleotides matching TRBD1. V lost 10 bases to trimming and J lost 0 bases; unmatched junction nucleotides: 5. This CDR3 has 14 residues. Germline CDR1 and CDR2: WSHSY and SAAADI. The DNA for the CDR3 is TGCGCCACCAGGACAGGGAATAGCAATCAGCCCCAGCATTTT. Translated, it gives CATRTGNSNQPQHF.

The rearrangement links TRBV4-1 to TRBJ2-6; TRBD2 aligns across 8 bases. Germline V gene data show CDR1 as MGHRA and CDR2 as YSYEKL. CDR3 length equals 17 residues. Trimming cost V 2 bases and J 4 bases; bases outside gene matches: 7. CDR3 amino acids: CASSQWAGGAGANVLTF. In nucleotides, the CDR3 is TGCGCCAGCAGCCAATGGGCGGGGGGCGCCGGGGCCAACGTCCTGACTTTC.

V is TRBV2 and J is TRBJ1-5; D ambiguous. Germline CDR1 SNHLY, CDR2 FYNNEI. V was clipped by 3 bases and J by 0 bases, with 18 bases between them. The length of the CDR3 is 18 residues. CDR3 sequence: CASSDGSRGSHSNQPQHF. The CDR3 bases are TGTGCCAGCAGTGATGGAAGTCGAGGGTCTCATAGCAATCAGCCCCAGCATTTT.

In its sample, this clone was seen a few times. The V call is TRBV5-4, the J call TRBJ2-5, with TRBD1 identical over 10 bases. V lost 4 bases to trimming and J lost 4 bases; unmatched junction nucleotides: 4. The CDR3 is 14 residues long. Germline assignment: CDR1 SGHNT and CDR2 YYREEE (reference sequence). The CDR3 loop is CASSRQGATETQYF. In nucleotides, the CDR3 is TGTGCCAGCAGCAGACAGGGGGCGACAGAGACCCAGTACTTC.

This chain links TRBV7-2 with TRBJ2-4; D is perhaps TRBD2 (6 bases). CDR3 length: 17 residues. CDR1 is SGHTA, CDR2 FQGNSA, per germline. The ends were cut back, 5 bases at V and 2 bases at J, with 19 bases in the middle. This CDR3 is CASSLLARDFTKNIQYF. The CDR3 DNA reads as TGTGCCAGCAGCCTCCTAGCGCGGGACTTCACCAAAAACATTCAGTACTTC. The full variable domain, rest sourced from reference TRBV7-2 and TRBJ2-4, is GAGVSQSPSNKVTEKGKDVELRCDPISGHTALYWYRQSLGQGLEFLIYFQGNSAPDKSGLPSDRFSAERTGGSVSTLTIQRTQQEDSAVYLCASSLLARDFTKNIQYFGAGTRLSVL.

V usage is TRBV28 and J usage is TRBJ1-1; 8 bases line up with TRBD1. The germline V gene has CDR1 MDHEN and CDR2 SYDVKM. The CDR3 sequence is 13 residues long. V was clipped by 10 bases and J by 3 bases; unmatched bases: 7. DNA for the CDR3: TGTGCCATCCAGGGGGCCGGGGACACTGAAGCTTTCTTT. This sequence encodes CAIQGAGDTEAFF.

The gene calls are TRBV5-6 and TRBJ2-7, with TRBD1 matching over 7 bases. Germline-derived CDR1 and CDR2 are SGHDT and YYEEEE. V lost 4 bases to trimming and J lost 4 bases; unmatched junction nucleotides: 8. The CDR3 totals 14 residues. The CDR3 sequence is CASSSQTGWYEQYF. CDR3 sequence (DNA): TGTGCCAGCAGCAGCCAGACAGGGTGGTACGAGCAGTACTTC.

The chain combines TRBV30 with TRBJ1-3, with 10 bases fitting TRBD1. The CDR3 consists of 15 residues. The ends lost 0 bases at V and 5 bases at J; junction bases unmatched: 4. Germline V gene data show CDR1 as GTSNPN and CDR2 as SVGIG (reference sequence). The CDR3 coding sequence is TGTGCCTGGAGTGTACGGGACAGGGGAAGAAACACCATATATTTT. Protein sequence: CAWSVRDRGRNTIYF.

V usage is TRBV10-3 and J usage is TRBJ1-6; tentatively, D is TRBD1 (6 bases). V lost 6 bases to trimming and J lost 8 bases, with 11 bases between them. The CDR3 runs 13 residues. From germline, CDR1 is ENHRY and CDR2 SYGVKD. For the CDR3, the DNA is TGTGCCATCAGGGGGGCGATAGATTCACCCCTCCACTTT. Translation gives CAIRGAIDSPLHF.

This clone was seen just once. CDR3: CASSWGSGNTIYF. The CDR3 nucleotides are TGCGCCAGCTCTTGGGGCTCTGGAAACACCATATATTTT. The V and J genes are TRBV5-1 and TRBJ1-3; D gene unclear. CDR3 size: 13 residues. In germline, CDR1 is SGHRS, CDR2 YFSETQ. V lost 7 bases, J lost 0 bases, and 8 bases lay in between.

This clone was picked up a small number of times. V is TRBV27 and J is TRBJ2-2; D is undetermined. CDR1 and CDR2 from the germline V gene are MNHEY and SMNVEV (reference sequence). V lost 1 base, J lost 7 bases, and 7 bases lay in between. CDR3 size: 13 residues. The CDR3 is CASSLWVSGELFF. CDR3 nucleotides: TGTGCCAGCAGTTTATGGGTCAGCGGGGAGCTGTTTTTT.

CDR3 nucleotides: TGTGCCAGCAGTGAATTGGAGGGTGGACAGCCCCAGCATTTT. Translation: CASSELEGGQPQHF. This rearrangement joins TRBV6-1 to TRBJ1-5; D gene ambiguous. In germline, CDR1 is MNHNS, CDR2 SASEGT. Trimming cost V 2 bases and J 7 bases, with 12 bases left between them. The CDR3 runs 14 residues.

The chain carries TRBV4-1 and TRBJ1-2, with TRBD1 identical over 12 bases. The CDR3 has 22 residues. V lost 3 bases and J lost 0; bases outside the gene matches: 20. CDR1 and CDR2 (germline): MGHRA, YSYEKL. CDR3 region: CASSQRGSIGTGGIDANYGYTF. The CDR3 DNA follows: TGCGCCAGCAGCCAGAGGGGATCAATAGGGACAGGGGGCATAGACGCTAACTATGGCTACACCTTC.

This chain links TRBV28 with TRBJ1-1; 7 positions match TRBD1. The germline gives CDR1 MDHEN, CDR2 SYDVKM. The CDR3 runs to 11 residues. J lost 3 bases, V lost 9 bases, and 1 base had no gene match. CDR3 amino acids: CARGTDTEAFF. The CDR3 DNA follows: TGTGCCAGAGGGACAGACACTGAAGCTTTCTTT.

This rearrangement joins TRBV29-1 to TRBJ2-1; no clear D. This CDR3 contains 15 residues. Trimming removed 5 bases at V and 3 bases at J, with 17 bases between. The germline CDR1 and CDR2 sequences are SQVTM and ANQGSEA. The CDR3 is CSVLLGGQFYNEQFF. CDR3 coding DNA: TGCAGCGTTTTGCTGGGCGGTCAATTCTACAATGAGCAGTTCTTC.

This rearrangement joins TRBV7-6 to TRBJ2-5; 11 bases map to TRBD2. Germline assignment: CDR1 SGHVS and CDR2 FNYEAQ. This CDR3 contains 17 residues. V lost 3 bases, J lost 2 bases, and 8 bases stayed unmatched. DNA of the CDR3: TGTGCCAGCAGCTTCGGGCTAGCGGGGGGTGGTCAAGAGACCCAGTACTTC. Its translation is CASSFGLAGGGQETQYF.

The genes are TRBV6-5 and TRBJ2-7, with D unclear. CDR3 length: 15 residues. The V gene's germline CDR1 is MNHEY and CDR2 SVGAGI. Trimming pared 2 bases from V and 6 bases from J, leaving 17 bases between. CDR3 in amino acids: CASSYPLAQRTEQYF. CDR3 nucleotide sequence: TGTGCCAGCAGTTACCCTCTGGCCCAAAGGACCGAGCAGTACTTC.

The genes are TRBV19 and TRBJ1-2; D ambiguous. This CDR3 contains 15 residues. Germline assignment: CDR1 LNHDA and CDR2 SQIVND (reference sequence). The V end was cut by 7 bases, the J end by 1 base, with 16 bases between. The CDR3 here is CASIKPGSDNYGYTF. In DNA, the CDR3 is TGTGCCAGTATCAAACCGGGGTCAGATAACTATGGCTACACCTTC.

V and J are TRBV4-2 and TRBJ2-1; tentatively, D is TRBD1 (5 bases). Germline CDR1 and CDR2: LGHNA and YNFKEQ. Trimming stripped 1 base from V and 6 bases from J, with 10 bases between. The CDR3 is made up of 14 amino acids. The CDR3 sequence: CASSQVDRPNEQFF. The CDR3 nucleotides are TGTGCCAGCAGCCAAGTTGACAGACCCAATGAGCAGTTCTTC.

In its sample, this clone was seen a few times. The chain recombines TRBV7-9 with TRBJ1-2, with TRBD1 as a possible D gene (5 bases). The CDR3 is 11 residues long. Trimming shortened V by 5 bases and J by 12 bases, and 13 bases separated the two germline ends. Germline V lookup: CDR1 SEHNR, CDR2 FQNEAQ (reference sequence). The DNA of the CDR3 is TGTGCCAGCAGCCGTGGGAGGGGAGACACCTTC. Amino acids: CASSRGRGDTF.

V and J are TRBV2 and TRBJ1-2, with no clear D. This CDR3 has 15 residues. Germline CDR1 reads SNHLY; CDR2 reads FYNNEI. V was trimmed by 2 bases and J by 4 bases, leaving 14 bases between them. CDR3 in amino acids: CASSENGLRGYGYTF. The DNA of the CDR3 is TGTGCCAGCAGTGAAAACGGGCTACGGGGCTATGGCTACACCTTC.

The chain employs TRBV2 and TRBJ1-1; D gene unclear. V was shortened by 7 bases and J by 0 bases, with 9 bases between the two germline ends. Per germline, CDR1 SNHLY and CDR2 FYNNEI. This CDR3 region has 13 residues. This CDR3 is CASNWNLNTEAFF. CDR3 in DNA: TGTGCCAGCAATTGGAACCTGAACACTGAAGCTTTCTTT.

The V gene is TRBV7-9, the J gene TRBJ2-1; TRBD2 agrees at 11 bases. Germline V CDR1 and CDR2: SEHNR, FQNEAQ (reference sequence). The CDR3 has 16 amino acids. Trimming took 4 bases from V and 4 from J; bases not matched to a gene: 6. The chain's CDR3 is CASSYGSGGAYNEQFF. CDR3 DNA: TGTGCCAGCAGCTATGGTAGCGGGGGGGCGTACAATGAGCAGTTCTTC. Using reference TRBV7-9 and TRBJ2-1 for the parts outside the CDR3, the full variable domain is DTGVSQNPRHKITKRGQNVTFRCDPISEHNRLYWYRQTLGQGPEFLTYFQNEAQLEKSRLLSDRFSAERPKGSFSTLEIQRTEQGDSAMYLCASSYGSGGAYNEQFFGPGTRLTVL.